The clone carrying this TCR beta chain was detected only once. This sample stems from a study of blood T cell repertoires in COVID-19. As for the study in general: The United States, Italy and Spain supplied acute and convalescent COVID-19 samples. T cells, B-cell-depleted T cells, or PBMCs supplied cDNA or gDNA.

In the source study's methods: Using reference gene primer amplification, nucleated cell counts were estimated. The repertoire was sequenced with immunoSEQ multiplex PCR; TCRdb's copy has only in-frame clones and lacks some. The V and J calls and clone size were taken over from that table, and D and trimming were inferred from the DNA. The repertoire holds some 260,000 clones, with roughly 90% as singletons. J lost 6 bases, V lost 0 bases, and 2 bases had no gene match. The germline gives CDR1 MNHEY, CDR2 SVGAGI. The CDR3 contains 14 residues. The clonotype comes from a human donor in a cohort sampled during active COVID-19. The material sequenced was peripheral blood. This sequence joins TRBV6-5 and TRBJ2-7, with 10 bases identical to TRBD1. The CDR3 here is CASSYSTGGGEQYF. As DNA, the CDR3 is TGTGCCAGCAGTTACTCGACAGGGGGCGGCGAGCAGTACTTC.